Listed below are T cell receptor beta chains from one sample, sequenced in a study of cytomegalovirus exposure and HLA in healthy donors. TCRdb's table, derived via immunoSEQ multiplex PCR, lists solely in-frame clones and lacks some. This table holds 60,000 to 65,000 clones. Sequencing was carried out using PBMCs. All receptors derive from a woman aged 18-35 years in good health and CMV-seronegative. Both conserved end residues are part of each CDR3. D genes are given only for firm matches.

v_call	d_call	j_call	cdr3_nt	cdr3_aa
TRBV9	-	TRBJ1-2	TGTGCCAGCAGCGTAGGCGGGGAAGGCTACACCTTC	CASSVGGEGYTF
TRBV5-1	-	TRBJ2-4	TGCGCCAGCAGCTTGGGGGTTCTGGACAGCGAAAACATTCAGTACTTC	CASSLGVLDSENIQYF
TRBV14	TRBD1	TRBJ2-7	TGTGCCAGCAGGAGGACAGGGGTCGGCGAGCAGTACTTC	CASRRTGVGEQYF
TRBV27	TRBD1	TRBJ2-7	TGTGCCAGCAGTCGGACAGGGGGCTACGAGCAGTACTTC	CASSRTGGYEQYF
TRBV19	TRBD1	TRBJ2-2	TGTGCCAGTAGCCTGACAGGGGTGGTCACCGGGGAGCTGTTTTTT	CASSLTGVVTGELFF
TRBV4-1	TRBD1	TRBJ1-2	TGCGCCAGCAGTCCCGGGACAGGGCTACTCCTCTATGGCTACACCTTC	CASSPGTGLLLYGYTF
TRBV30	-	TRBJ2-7	TGTGCCTGGAGTGTACGAGGGCGCCGATTGTCCTACGAGCAGTACTTC	CAWSVRGRRLSYEQYF
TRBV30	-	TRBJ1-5	TGTGCCGGGAGTCCCCCAGGAGCTAGCTATCAGCCCCAGCATTTT	CAGSPPGASYQPQHF
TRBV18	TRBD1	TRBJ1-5	TGTGCCAGCTCACCATGGGAGCAGGGGGCCCCCCAGCATTTT	CASSPWEQGAPQHF
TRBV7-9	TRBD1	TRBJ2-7	TGTGCCAGCAGTGCCGTCAGAGGACAGGGGGCGGGGGAGCAGTACTTC	CASSAVRGQGAGEQYF
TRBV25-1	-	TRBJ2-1	TGTGCCAGCACGACCGCCGGGAGCTCCTACAATGAGCAGTTCTTC	CASTTAGSSYNEQFF
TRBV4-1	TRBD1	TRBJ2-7	TGCGCCAGCAGCCAAGATGACCCGGGGACAGGGTCCTACGAGCAGTACTTC	CASSQDDPGTGSYEQYF
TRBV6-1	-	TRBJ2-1	TGTGCCAGCAGTGAAGCGCTAAGTAAGAATGAGCAGTTCTTC	CASSEALSKNEQFF
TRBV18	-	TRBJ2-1	TGTGCCAGCTCACCAGCGAGCGGCAATGAGCAGTTCTTC	CASSPASGNEQFF
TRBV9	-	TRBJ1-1	TGTGCCAGCAGCGTAGTATATGGAGACACTGAAGCTTTCTTT	CASSVVYGDTEAFF
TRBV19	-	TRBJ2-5	TGTGCCAGTAGTACCCGTGGGGGCAGACCGGGCACCCCGGTGACCCAGTACTTC	CASSTRGGRPGTPVTQYF
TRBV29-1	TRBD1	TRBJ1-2	TGCAGCGTTGAAGAGGGACAGTCTACATATGGCTACACCTTC	CSVEEGQSTYGYTF
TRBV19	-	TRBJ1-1	TGTGCCAGTATTAGCGTACAGAGCAACACTGAAGCTTTCTTT	CASISVQSNTEAFF
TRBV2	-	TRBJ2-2	TGTGCCAGCAGTGCTCTGACACGCGCGAACACCGGGGAGCTGTTTTTT	CASSALTRANTGELFF
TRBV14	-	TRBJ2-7	TGTGCCAGCAGCCAAGTCTCAGGGGCGAGGGAGCAGTACTTC	CASSQVSGAREQYF